This T cell receptor beta chain was documented in a study of blood T cell repertoires in COVID-19. For the study at large: Spain, Italy and the United States supplied samples that represented acute and convalescent COVID-19. In each case, the material was cDNA or gDNA derived from T cells, B-cell-depleted T cells, or PBMCs.

Authors' analysis steps: Amplification of reference gene primers provided the estimated nucleated cell counts. This table comes from immunoSEQ multiplex PCR, and its TCRdb copy is limited to in-frame clones, with some not included. Clonal size and the V and J genes are those of that table, whereas D and trimming came from the DNA. The sample includes some 300,000 clones, just under 90% of them seen just once. Seattle patients were enrolled while actively infected and followed longitudinally. The germline V gene has CDR1 KGHSH and CDR2 LQKENI. Trimming took off 6 bases at V and 6 bases at J, with 18 bases between the two ends. CDR3 length: 15 amino acids.

The J gene is TRBJ1-5, the V gene TRBV18; a weak D match, TRBD1 (5 bases). This clonotype was obtained from a woman in her forties or fifties with COVID-19, enrolled during active disease. Sequencing was performed on peripheral blood. The CDR3 bases are TGTGCCAGCTCCGAAAGTCAGGGTCTAGGTCAGCCCCAGCATTTT. Protein product: CASSESQGLGQPQHF.